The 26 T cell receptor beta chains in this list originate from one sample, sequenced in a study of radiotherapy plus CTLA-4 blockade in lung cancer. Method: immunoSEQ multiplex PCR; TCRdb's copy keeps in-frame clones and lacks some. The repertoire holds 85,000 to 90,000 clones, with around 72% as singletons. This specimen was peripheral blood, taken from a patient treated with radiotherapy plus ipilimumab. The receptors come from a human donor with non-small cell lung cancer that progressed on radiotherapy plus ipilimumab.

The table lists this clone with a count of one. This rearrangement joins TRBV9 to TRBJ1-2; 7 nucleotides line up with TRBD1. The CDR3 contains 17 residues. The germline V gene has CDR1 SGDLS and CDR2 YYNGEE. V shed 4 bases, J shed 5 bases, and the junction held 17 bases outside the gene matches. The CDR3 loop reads CASSPRQGDRGGYGYTF. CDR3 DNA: TGTGCCAGCAGCCCACGACAGGGCGATCGTGGCGGGTATGGCTACACCTTC.

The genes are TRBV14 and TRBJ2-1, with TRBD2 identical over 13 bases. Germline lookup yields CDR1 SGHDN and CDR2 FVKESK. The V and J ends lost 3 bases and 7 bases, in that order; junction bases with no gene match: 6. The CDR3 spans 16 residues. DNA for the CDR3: TGTGCCAGCAGCCATCTCGGGACTAGCGGGGTTAATGAGCAGTTCTTC. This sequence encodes CASSHLGTSGVNEQFF.

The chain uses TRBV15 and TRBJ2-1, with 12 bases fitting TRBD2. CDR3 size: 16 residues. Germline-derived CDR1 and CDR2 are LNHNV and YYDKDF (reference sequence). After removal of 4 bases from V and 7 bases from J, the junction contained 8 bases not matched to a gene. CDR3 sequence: CATSNLASGRGNEQFF. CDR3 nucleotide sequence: TGTGCCACCAGCAACCTAGCTAGCGGGAGGGGGAATGAGCAGTTCTTC.

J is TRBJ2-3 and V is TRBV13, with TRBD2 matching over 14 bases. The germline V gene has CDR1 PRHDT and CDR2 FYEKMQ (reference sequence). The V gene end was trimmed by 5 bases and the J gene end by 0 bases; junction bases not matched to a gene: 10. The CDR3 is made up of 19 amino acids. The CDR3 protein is CASSRLTSGRGLSTDTQYF. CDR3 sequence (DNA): TGTGCCAGCAGCCGCCTGACTAGCGGGAGGGGTTTAAGCACAGATACGCAGTATTTT. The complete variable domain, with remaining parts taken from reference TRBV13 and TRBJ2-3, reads AAGVIQSPRHLIKEKRETATLKCYPIPRHDTVYWYQQGPGQDPQFLISFYEKMQSDKGSIPDRFSAQQFSDYHSELNMSSLELGDSALYFCASSRLTSGRGLSTDTQYFGPGTRLTVL.

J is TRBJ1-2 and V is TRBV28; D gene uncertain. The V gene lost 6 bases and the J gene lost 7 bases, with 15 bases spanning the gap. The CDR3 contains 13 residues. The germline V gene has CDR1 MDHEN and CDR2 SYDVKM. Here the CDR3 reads CASRTPGTIGYTF. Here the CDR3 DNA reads TGTGCCAGCAGGACACCGGGAACTATTGGCTACACCTTC.

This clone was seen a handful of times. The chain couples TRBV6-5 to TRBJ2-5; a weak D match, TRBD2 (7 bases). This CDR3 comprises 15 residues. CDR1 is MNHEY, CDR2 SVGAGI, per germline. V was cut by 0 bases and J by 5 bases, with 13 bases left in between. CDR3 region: CASSYSVGGGETQYF. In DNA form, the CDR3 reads TGTGCCAGCAGTTACTCTGTGGGAGGGGGGGAGACCCAGTACTTC.

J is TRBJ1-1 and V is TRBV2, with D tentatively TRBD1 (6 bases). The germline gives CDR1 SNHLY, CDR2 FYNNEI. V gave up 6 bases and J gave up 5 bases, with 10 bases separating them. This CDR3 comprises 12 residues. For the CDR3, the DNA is TGTGCCAGCAGGATGGGACAAACTGAAGCTTTCTTT. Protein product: CASRMGQTEAFF.

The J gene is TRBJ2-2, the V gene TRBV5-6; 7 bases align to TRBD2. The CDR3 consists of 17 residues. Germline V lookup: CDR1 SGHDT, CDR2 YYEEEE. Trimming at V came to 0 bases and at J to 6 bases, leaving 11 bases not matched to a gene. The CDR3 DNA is TGTGCCAGCAGCTTGGGAGGCCAGCGGGGTGGCCCCGGGGAGCTGTTTTTT. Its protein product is CASSLGGQRGGPGELFF. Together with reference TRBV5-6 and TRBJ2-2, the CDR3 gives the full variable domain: DAGVTQSPTHLIKTRGQQVTLRCSPKSGHDTVSWYQQALGQGPQFIFQYYEEEERQRGNFPDRFSGHQFPNYSSELNVNALLLGDSALYLCASSLGGQRGGPGELFFGEGSRLTVL.

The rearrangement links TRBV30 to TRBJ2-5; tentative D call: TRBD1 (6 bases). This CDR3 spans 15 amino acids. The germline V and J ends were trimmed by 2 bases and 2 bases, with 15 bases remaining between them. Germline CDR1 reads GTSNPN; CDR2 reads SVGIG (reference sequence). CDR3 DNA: TGTGCCTGGAGTCTTACCGGGACACATCAAGAGACCCAGTACTTC. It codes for CAWSLTGTHQETQYF.

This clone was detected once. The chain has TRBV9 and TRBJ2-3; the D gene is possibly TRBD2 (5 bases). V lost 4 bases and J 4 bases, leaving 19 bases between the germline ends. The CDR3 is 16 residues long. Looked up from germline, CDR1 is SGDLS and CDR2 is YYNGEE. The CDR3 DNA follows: TGTGCCAGCAGCCCCGCCCGGGGTAGCTCTGCAGATACGCAGTATTTT. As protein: CASSPARGSSADTQYF.

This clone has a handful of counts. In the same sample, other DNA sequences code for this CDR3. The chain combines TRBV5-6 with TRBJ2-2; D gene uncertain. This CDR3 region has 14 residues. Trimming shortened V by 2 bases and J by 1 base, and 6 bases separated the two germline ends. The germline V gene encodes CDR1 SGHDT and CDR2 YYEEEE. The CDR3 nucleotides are TGTGCCAGCAGCTTAGGGCAGAACACCGGGGAGCTGTTTTTT. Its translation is CASSLGQNTGELFF. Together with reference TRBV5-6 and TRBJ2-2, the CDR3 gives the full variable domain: DAGVTQSPTHLIKTRGQQVTLRCSPKSGHDTVSWYQQALGQGPQFIFQYYEEEERQRGNFPDRFSGHQFPNYSSELNVNALLLGDSALYLCASSLGQNTGELFFGEGSRLTVL.

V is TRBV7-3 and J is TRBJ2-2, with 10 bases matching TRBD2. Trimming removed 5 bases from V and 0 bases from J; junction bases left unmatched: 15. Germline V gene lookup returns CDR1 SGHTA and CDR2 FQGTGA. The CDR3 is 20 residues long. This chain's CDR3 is CASSNKPSLAGATNTGELFF. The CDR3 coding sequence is TGTGCCAGCAGCAATAAGCCGTCCCTAGCGGGGGCAACGAACACCGGGGAGCTGTTTTTT.

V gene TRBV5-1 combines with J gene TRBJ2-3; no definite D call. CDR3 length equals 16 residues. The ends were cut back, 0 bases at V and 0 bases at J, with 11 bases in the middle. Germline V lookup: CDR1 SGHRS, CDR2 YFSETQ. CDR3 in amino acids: CASSLGPSASTDTQYF. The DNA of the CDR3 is TGCGCCAGCAGCTTGGGTCCTTCGGCTAGCACAGATACGCAGTATTTT.

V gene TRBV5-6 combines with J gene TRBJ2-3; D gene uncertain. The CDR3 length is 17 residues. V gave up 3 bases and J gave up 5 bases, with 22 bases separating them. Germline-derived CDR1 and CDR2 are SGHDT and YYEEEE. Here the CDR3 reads CASSSWVGVLEVDTQYF. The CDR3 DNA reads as TGTGCCAGCAGCTCATGGGTTGGGGTTCTCGAGGTAGATACGCAGTATTTT.

As DNA, the CDR3 is TGTGCCAGCAGTCTACCAGATACGCAGTATTTT. Translation: CASSLPDTQYF. V and J are TRBV6-1 and TRBJ2-3; D is ambiguous. Germline CDR1 MNHNS, CDR2 SASEGT. The CDR3 length is 11 residues. The ends were cut back, 5 bases at V and 4 bases at J, with 4 bases in the middle.

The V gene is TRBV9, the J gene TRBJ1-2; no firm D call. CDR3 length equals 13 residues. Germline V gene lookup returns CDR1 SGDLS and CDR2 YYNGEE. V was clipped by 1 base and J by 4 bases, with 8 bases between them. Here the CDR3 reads CASSVTGRYGYTF. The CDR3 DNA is TGTGCCAGCAGCGTAACCGGACGCTATGGCTACACCTTC.

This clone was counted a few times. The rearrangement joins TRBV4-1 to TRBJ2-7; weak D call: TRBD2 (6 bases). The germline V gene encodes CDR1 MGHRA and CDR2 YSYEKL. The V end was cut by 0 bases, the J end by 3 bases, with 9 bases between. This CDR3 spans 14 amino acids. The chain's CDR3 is CASSQDRGIYEQYF. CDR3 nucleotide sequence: TGCGCCAGCAGCCAAGATCGGGGGATCTACGAGCAGTACTTC.

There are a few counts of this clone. CDR3 loop: CASTLIRGRGQPQHF. In DNA, the CDR3 is TGTGCCAGTACACTGATTAGGGGCCGGGGTCAGCCCCAGCATTTT. The chain uses TRBV19 and TRBJ1-5; TRBD1 might be the D (5 bases). Germline-derived CDR1 and CDR2 are LNHDA and SQIVND (reference sequence). V was shortened by 7 bases and J by 6 bases, with 19 bases between the two germline ends. The CDR3 sequence is 15 residues long.

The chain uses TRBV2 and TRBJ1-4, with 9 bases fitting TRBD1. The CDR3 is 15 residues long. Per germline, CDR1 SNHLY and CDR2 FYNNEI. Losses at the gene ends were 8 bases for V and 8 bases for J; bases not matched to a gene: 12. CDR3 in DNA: TGTGCCAGCCTAGGACAGGGGCTGAGCGGGGAAAAACTGTTTTTT. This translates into CASLGQGLSGEKLFF.

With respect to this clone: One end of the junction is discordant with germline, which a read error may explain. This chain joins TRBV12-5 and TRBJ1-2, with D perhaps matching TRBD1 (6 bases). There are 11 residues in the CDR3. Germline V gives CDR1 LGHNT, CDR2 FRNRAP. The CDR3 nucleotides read TGTGCTAGTGGTTTGCCAGGGGTAGTCTCCTTC. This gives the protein CASGLPGVVSF.

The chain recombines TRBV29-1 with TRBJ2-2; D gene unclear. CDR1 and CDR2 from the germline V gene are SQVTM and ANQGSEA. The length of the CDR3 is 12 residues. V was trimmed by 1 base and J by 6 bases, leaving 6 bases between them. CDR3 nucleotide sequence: TGCAGCGTTGAAGCACATTCCGGGGAGCTGTTTTTT. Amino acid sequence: CSVEAHSGELFF.

This CDR3 reads CASNARRNEKLFF. In DNA form, the CDR3 reads TGTGCCAGCAATGCACGGAGGAATGAAAAACTGTTTTTT. The V and J genes are TRBV7-8 and TRBJ1-4; unclear D gene. Germline V gene data show CDR1 as SGHVS and CDR2 as FQNEAQ. V lost 7 bases to trimming and J lost 5 bases, with 11 bases between them. The CDR3 covers 13 residues.

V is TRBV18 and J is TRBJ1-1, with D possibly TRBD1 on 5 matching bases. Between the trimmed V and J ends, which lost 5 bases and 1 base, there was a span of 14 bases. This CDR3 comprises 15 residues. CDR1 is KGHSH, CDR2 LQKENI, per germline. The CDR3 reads CASSAFGTANTEAFF. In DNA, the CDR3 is TGTGCCAGCTCAGCTTTCGGGACGGCGAACACTGAAGCTTTCTTT.

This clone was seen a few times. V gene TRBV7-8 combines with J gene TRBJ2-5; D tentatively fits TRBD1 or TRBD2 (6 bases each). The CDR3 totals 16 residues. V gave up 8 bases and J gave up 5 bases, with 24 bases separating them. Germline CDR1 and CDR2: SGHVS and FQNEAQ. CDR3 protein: CASSPLGGTQKETQYF. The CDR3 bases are TGTGCCAGCTCTCCCTTAGGGGGGACTCAAAAGGAGACCCAGTACTTC.

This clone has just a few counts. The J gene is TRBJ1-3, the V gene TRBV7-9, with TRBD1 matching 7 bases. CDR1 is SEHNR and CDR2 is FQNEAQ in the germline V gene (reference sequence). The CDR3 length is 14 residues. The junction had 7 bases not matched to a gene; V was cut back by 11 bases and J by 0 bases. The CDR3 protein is CACQRDSSGNTIYF. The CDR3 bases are TGTGCCTGTCAGAGGGACAGCTCTGGAAACACCATATATTTT.

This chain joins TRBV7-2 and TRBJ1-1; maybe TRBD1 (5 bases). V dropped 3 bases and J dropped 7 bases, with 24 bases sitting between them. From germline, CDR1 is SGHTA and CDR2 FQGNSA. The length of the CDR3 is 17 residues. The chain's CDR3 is CASSFPKGRSQVDEAFF. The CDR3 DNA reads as TGTGCCAGCAGCTTTCCTAAGGGGCGGTCCCAGGTGGATGAAGCTTTCTTT.